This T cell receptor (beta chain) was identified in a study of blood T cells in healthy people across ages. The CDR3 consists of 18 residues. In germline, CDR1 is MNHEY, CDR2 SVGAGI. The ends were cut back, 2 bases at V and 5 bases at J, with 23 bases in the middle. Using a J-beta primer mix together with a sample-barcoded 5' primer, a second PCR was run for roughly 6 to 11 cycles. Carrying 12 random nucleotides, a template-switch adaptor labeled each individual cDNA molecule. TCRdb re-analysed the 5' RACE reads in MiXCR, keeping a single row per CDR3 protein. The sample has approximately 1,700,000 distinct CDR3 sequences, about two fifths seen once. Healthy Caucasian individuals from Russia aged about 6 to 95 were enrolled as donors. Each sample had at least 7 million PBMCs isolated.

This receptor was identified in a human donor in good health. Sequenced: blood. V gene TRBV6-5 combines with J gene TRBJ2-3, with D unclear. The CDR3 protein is CASSYQPVWETAKDTQYF. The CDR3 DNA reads TGTGCCAGCAGTTACCAACCCGTGTGGGAAACAGCAAAAGATACGCAGTATTTT.